The entry below gives a single T cell receptor beta chain sequence along with its context. This clonotype has at least ten counts. The antigen it recognizes is unknown. One base away there is no much larger clone; base qualities are not given. Sequencer: Illumina HiSeq 2500. Quantitative 5'-RACE with molecular barcodes was used to prepare TCR beta libraries. The original methods were these. To identify disease-linked TCR variants, a new computational method was used, one built on a probabilistic model of VDJ rearrangement. TCRdb reran the public reads through fastp at Q25 and MiXCR, keeping productive beta chains. Entries that share a CDR3 protein sequence are merged under the most common genes and DNA. The V and J calls come from TCRdb's annotation, not from the publication. For this sample the table gives some 42,000 distinct CDR3 sequences, of which about 2.5% were detected only once. Of the sample, 4.6% falls within the top ten clones.

The CDR3 holds 15 amino acids from the cysteine to the phenylalanine. The CDR3 DNA has 45 bases and is translated from base 1. V and J are truncated by 3 bases and 5 bases respectively, leaving an intervening sequence of 16 bases. The data stem from a study of CD8 T cells in ankylosing spondylitis (dated 2017 in TCRdb). Notes on the research overall: To find TCR variants linked to disease, the study profiled T cell receptor beta repertoires in ankylosing spondylitis patients and healthy donors. The full study cohort comprised 25 ankylosing spondylitis patients and about a hundred healthy donors. Samples of peripheral blood were taken, and for ankylosing spondylitis patients, synovial fluid was collected as well.

Overall study results and their limits: Significant enrichment of the disease-linked clones was reported in matched synovial fluid samples from ankylosing spondylitis patients. A TCR beta motif made up of 7 to 9 highly homologous amino acid variants appeared to be characteristic of blood from ankylosing spondylitis patients. Some motif variants had previously been reported in the synovial fluid and blood of reactive arthritis patients, which suggests shared mechanisms of disease initiation. The disease-linked clones had a CD8+ phenotype and were found at relatively low frequencies in peripheral blood.

The specimen sequenced was blood, either unsorted or a sorted T cell fraction (not recorded which). This clonotype was obtained from a male donor with ankylosing spondylitis or in good health (not recorded which). The chain joins TRBV23-1 to TRBJ2-5; the D region is possibly TRBD1 or TRBD2, each matching across 5 bases. TRBV23-1 has ORF status, its function being uncertain. CDR3 sequence: CASSQPGPPPETQYF. The DNA is TGCGCCAGCAGTCAGCCGGGACCTCCACCCGAGACCCAGTACTTC.